Listed here are 28 T cell receptor beta chains from one sample, sequenced in a study of blood T cells in healthy people across ages. PCR was performed a second time for about 7 to 11 cycles using a sample-barcoded 5' primer and a J-beta primer mix. Each CDR3 protein is one row after TCRdb ran MiXCR on the 5' RACE reads. The profile shows about 1.6 million distinct CDR3 sequences, roughly 32% of them singletons. The specimen sequenced was blood. These receptor sequences come from a woman in her twenties or thirties in good health.

The V and J genes are TRBV6-1 and TRBJ2-1, with TRBD1 identical over 10 bases. This CDR3 has 15 residues. The germline V gene encodes CDR1 MNHNS and CDR2 SASEGT. The junction had 6 bases not matched to a gene; V was cut back by 5 bases and J by 5 bases. The CDR3 region has the DNA TGTGCCAGCAGTACCCGAGACAGGGGGCACAATGAGCAGTTCTTC. Translation: CASSTRDRGHNEQFF.

This clonotype was counted a few times. The V and J genes are TRBV12-3 or TRBV12-4 and TRBJ2-5; D not certain. V was clipped by 6 bases and J by 0 bases, with 8 bases between them. CDR3 length: 13 amino acids. CDR3 bases: TGTGCCAGCAGGCTGGGGAACCAAGAGACCCAGTACTTC. The encoded protein is CASRLGNQETQYF.

V usage is TRBV18 and J usage is TRBJ1-1; D is perhaps TRBD1 (5 bases). The V end lost 3 bases, the J end lost 1 base, and 9 bases lay between the germline ends. The CDR3 consists of 14 residues. Looked up from germline, CDR1 is KGHSH and CDR2 is LQKENI. The CDR3 region is CASSPREKNTEAFF. The CDR3 DNA follows: TGTGCCAGCTCACCCAGGGAGAAGAACACTGAAGCTTTCTTT.

The chain combines TRBV7-2 with TRBJ1-5, with D perhaps matching TRBD1 (5 bases). V shed 5 bases and J shed 5 bases, with 13 bases lying between them. Germline lookup yields CDR1 SGHTA and CDR2 FQGNSA. The CDR3 length is 14 residues. The CDR3 DNA is TGTGCCAGCAGCCGTCAGGGAGACTATCAGCCCCAGCATTTT. It encodes CASSRQGDYQPQHF.

This rearrangement joins TRBV14 to TRBJ1-1, with 7 bases that match TRBD1. With V trimmed by 1 base and J by 0 bases, 11 bases remained unmatched. The CDR3 loop spans 18 amino acids. Germline assignment: CDR1 SGHDN and CDR2 FVKESK. The CDR3 bases are TGTGCCAGCAGCCAAGGTGAACCAGGGGGTGGCGTGAACACTGAAGCTTTCTTT. Its translation: CASSQGEPGGGVNTEAFF.

The rearrangement joins TRBV12-5 to TRBJ2-5, with D possibly called TRBD1 or TRBD2 (5 bases each). This CDR3 region has 13 residues. Trimming stripped 2 bases from V and 4 bases from J, with 8 bases between. Germline CDR1 reads LGHNT; CDR2 reads FRNRAP. The CDR3 here is CASGLSGTETQYF. CDR3 in DNA: TGTGCTAGTGGTTTGTCAGGGACAGAGACCCAGTACTTC.

The chain is built from TRBV18 and TRBJ1-3, with D possibly matching TRBD1 (6 bases). In germline, CDR1 is KGHSH, CDR2 LQKENI. V was trimmed by 0 bases and J by 0 bases, leaving 15 bases between them. The CDR3 contains 18 residues. CDR3 amino acids: CASSPPARGLLSGNTIYF. The CDR3 DNA reads as TGTGCCAGCTCACCACCGGCCAGGGGCCTTCTCTCTGGAAACACCATATATTTT. Combining the CDR3 with reference TRBV18 and TRBJ1-3 gives the whole variable domain NAGVMQNPRHLVRRRGQEARLRCSPMKGHSHVYWYRQLPEEGLKFMVYLQKENIIDESGMPKERFSAEFPKEGPSILRIQQVVRGDSAAYFCASSPPARGLLSGNTIYFGEGSWLTVV.

The chain has TRBV20-1 and TRBJ2-3, with TRBD2 matching over 15 bases. The CDR3 totals 18 residues. Germline V gene lookup returns CDR1 DFQATT and CDR2 SNEGSKA (reference sequence). V shed 3 bases, J shed 3 bases, and the junction held 10 bases outside the gene matches. For the CDR3, the DNA is TGCAGTGCTAGGCAGCTAGGGGGGACTAGCGGGAGGACAGATACGCAGTATTTT. Protein: CSARQLGGTSGRTDTQYF.

This clonotype was detected only a few times. This chain uses TRBV6-6 with TRBJ2-7, with TRBD1 matching 8 bases. V dropped 0 bases and J dropped 1; count of bases not matched to a gene: 5. The CDR3 consists of 16 residues. Per germline, CDR1 MNHNY and CDR2 SVGAGI (reference sequence). The CDR3 is CASSYSIQGVSYEQYF. The CDR3 DNA is TGTGCCAGCAGTTACTCGATACAGGGGGTATCCTACGAGCAGTACTTC.

This clonotype has ten or more counts. One junction end does not reproduce the germline sequence, and a read error may be involved. The chain has TRBV5-1 and TRBJ2-3, with D perhaps TRBD1 or TRBD2 (5 bases each). The CDR3 contains 14 residues. From germline, CDR1 is SGHRS and CDR2 YFSETQ. CDR3 sequence (DNA): TGTGCCAGCAGCCTGGCGGTGGGGGCAGATACGCAGTATTTT. This codes for CASSLAVGADTQYF.

This clonotype occurred a few times. The J gene is TRBJ1-5, the V gene TRBV6-8, with D perhaps TRBD1 (6 bases). The CDR3 length is 14 residues. V lost 8 bases to trimming and J lost 5 bases, with 16 bases between them. Germline V gives CDR1 MNHGY, CDR2 SAAAGT. CDR3 sequence: CASGFTGCDQPQHF. The DNA for the CDR3 is TGTGCCAGCGGTTTTACAGGGTGCGATCAGCCCCAGCATTTT.

V and J are TRBV20-1 and TRBJ1-2; D remains ambiguous. Per the germline V gene, CDR1 is DFQATT and CDR2 is SNEGSKA (reference sequence). V was clipped by 0 bases and J by 4 bases, with 12 bases between them. The CDR3 runs to 14 residues. The DNA of the CDR3 is TGCAGTGCTAGAGAGGACGGGGTAACCTATGGCTACACCTTC. Residues: CSAREDGVTYGYTF.

This clonotype appeared a few times. The chain employs TRBV9 and TRBJ2-3, with D tentatively TRBD1 or TRBD2 (6 bases each). Trimming shortened V by 3 bases and J by 4 bases, and 18 bases separated the two germline ends. The germline V gene has CDR1 SGDLS and CDR2 YYNGEE. CDR3 length equals 16 residues. CDR3 DNA sequence: TGTGCCAGCAGCGAGATGGGGGGCCAGGGACCAGATACGCAGTATTTT. Its translation: CASSEMGGQGPDTQYF.

This clonotype was seen more than once but under ten times. The gene calls are TRBV5-1 and TRBJ2-1; no firm D call. Germline V gene lookup returns CDR1 SGHRS and CDR2 YFSETQ. V lost 6 bases to trimming and J lost 4 bases, with 17 bases between them. This CDR3 has 15 amino acids. The CDR3 loop is CASTSSSTLYNEQFF. The CDR3 DNA reads as TGCGCCAGCACCTCTTCGTCTACACTGTACAATGAGCAGTTCTTC.

V gene TRBV9 combines with J gene TRBJ2-1; 9 nucleotides agree with TRBD1. Germline assignment: CDR1 SGDLS and CDR2 YYNGEE. The CDR3 is 16 amino acids. Trimming took 4 bases from V and 5 from J; bases not matched to a gene: 10. The CDR3 loop reads CASSSSRDRVDNEQFF. The CDR3 DNA follows: TGTGCCAGCAGCTCCTCCCGGGACAGGGTGGACAATGAGCAGTTCTTC.

The genes are TRBV11-2 and TRBJ2-1; 9 nucleotides align to TRBD2. The V gene end was trimmed by 0 bases and the J gene end by 6 bases; junction bases not matched to a gene: 3. The V gene's germline CDR1 is SGHAT and CDR2 FQNNGV. This CDR3 spans 15 amino acids. The CDR3 DNA is TGTGCCAGCAGCTTAGAGCGGGGGGGCCGCAATGAGCAGTTCTTC. Its translation is CASSLERGGRNEQFF.

A few counts support this clonotype. The rearrangement joins TRBV29-1 to TRBJ1-1; no firm D call. CDR1 is SQVTM and CDR2 is ANQGSEA in the germline V gene. V lost 3 bases and J 7 bases, leaving 9 bases between the germline ends. The CDR3 consists of 11 residues. The CDR3 spells CSVEDQFEAFF. Here the CDR3 DNA reads TGCAGCGTTGAGGACCAGTTTGAAGCTTTCTTT. Full variable domain (remainder filled in from reference TRBV29-1 and TRBJ1-1): SAVISQKPSRDICQRGTSLTIQCQVDSQVTMMFWYRQQPGQSLTLIATANQGSEATYESGFVIDKFPISRPNLTFSTLTVSNMSPEDSSIYLCSVEDQFEAFFGQGTRLTVV.

This chain uses TRBV7-9 with TRBJ2-3; D might be TRBD1 (5 bases). Trimming took off 4 bases at V and 0 bases at J, with 14 bases between the two ends. CDR3 size: 16 residues. Germline loops: CDR1 SEHNR, CDR2 FQNEAQ (reference sequence). CDR3 amino acids: CASSSRTSTSTDTQYF. CDR3 nucleotides: TGTGCCAGCAGCTCGAGGACATCAACTAGCACAGATACGCAGTATTTT.

This clonotype occurred a few times. This chain links TRBV2 with TRBJ2-7; no firm D call. V was shortened by 4 bases and J by 1 base, with 8 bases between the two germline ends. In germline, CDR1 is SNHLY, CDR2 FYNNEI. The CDR3 totals 13 residues. The DNA of the CDR3 is TGTGCCAGCAGTGCAAACCTATCCTACGAGCAGTACTTC. Translated: CASSANLSYEQYF.

In this sample, this clonotype turned up a few times. CDR3 sequence: CASGTGGTGANYGYTF. CDR3 coding DNA: TGTGCCAGCGGCACCGGGGGGACAGGAGCTAACTATGGCTACACCTTC. This chain uses TRBV7-2 with TRBJ1-2; TRBD1 aligns across 8 bases. Per the germline V gene, CDR1 is SGHTA and CDR2 is FQGNSA. The CDR3 totals 16 residues. V shed 8 bases, J shed 0 bases, and the junction held 11 bases outside the gene matches.

The rearrangement links TRBV6-5 to TRBJ2-1; D gene ambiguous. The V end was cut by 0 bases, the J end by 4 bases, with 10 bases between. Per germline, CDR1 MNHEY and CDR2 SVGAGI. The CDR3 has 15 amino acids. CDR3 sequence reads: CASSYSSPSYNEQFF. In DNA, the CDR3 is TGTGCCAGCAGTTACTCGAGTCCTAGTTACAATGAGCAGTTCTTC.

V gene TRBV20-1 combines with J gene TRBJ2-1, with D possibly matching TRBD1 (7 bases). V lost 5 bases to trimming and J lost 8 bases, with 13 bases between them. Germline V gives CDR1 DFQATT, CDR2 SNEGSKA (reference sequence). The CDR3 spans 12 residues. The CDR3 spells CSADQGGHEQFF. The CDR3, as DNA: TGCAGTGCTGATCAGGGGGGCCATGAGCAGTTCTTC.

The chain links TRBV7-3 to TRBJ1-1; a weak D match, TRBD1 (6 bases). V lost 1 base, J lost 7 bases, and 10 bases lay in between. In germline, CDR1 is SGHTA, CDR2 FQGTGA. This CDR3 region has 13 residues. For the CDR3, the DNA is TGTGCCAGCAGCTTAATAGGACAGAGTGAAGCTTTCTTT. Translated: CASSLIGQSEAFF.

The table lists this clonotype with many counts. This sequence joins TRBV10-3 and TRBJ2-1, with D hard to call. CDR3 size: 15 residues. Germline lookup yields CDR1 ENHRY and CDR2 SYGVKD. Trimming shortened V by 4 bases and J by 7 bases, and 17 bases separated the two germline ends. The CDR3 protein is CAISVEQIDRNEQFF. The CDR3 DNA reads TGTGCCATCAGTGTCGAACAGATCGATAGGAATGAGCAGTTCTTC.

The chain uses TRBV6-1 and TRBJ1-1; D gene ambiguous. Per the germline V gene, CDR1 is MNHNS and CDR2 is SASEGT. The CDR3 spans 19 residues. Trimming stripped 10 bases from V and 1 base from J, with 31 bases between. The CDR3 DNA follows: TGTGCCACCGTGAGGTCGGTGGTATCGAGAGCTGGACGGAACACTGAAGCTTTCTTT. Its translation: CATVRSVVSRAGRNTEAFF.

This clonotype was seen more than once but under ten times. The V and J genes are TRBV7-2 and TRBJ2-7; D is undetermined. With 3 bases removed from V and 3 bases from J, the gap between germline ends came to 15 bases. The CDR3 sequence is 15 residues long. CDR1 and CDR2 (germline): SGHTA, FQGNSA. CDR3 sequence: CASSFASLTGYEQYF. CDR3 nucleotides: TGTGCCAGCAGCTTTGCGTCGTTGACGGGCTACGAGCAGTACTTC.

This clonotype was seen only a few times. The V and J genes are TRBV3-1 and TRBJ2-7; D is undetermined. V was cut by 3 bases and J by 7 bases, with 7 bases left in between. The germline V gene has CDR1 LGHDT and CDR2 YNNKEL (reference sequence). This CDR3 region has 11 residues. The CDR3, as DNA: TGTGCCAGCAGCCATTCAAGGGAGCAGTACTTC. Its translation: CASSHSREQYF.

CDR3 region: CASSYSYRAGETQYF. CDR3 sequence (DNA): TGTGCCAGCAGTTACTCGTACAGGGCGGGAGAGACCCAGTACTTC. The rearrangement joins TRBV6-5 to TRBJ2-5; D is possibly TRBD1 (6 bases). Trimming removed 0 bases at V and 4 bases at J, with 12 bases between. Germline V gives CDR1 MNHEY, CDR2 SVGAGI. This CDR3 has 15 residues.